This TCR beta chain appears in the sequencing data of a study of lymphopenia after photon versus proton radiotherapy. Comment on this clone: Its cognate antigen is unknown.

CDR1 is SEHNR, CDR2 FQNEAQ, per germline (reference sequence). The CDR3 contains 16 residues. Sequencing used immunoSEQ multiplex PCR; TCRdb keeps in-frame clones, though not all of them. The repertoire includes roughly 61,000 clones, around 90% of them detected once, and 10% to 15% sits in the top ten. General study results and limits: After the lymphocyte nadir, photon-treated repertoires showed oligoclonal expansion, especially of CD8+ Temra cells. In patients who died, overall survival fell as post-nadir TCR diversity dropped more.

The chain uses TRBV7-9 and TRBJ2-5; perhaps TRBD2 as D (6 bases). The assigned J gene may be wrong: the sequence end matches TRBJ2-7 better. Sequences were derived from peripheral blood, sampled from a patient treated with proton-based radiotherapy. The receptor was isolated from an older man with esophageal cancer. CDR3 loop: CASSPLGGGPSYEQYF. DNA for the CDR3: TGTGCCAGCAGCCCCTTGGGGGGAGGCCCTTCCTACGAGCAGTACTTC.